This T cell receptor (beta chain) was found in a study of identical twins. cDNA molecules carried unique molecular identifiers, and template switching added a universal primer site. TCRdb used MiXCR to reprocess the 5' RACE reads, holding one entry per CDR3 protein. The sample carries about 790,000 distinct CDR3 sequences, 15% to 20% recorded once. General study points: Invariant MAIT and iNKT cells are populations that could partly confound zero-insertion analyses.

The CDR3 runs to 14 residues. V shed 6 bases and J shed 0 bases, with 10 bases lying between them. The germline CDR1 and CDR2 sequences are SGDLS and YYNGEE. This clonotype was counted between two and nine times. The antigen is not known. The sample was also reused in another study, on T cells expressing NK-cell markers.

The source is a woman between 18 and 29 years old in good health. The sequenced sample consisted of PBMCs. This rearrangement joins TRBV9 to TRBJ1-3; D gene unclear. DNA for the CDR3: TGTGCCAGCACCACGGAGGGCTCTGGAAACACCATATATTTT. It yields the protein CASTTEGSGNTIYF.